The entry below gives a single T cell receptor (beta chain) sequence along with its context. The antigen is undetermined. Germline V gene lookup returns CDR1 SGHRS and CDR2 YFSETQ. This CDR3 spans 14 amino acids. Trimming pared 4 bases from V and 4 bases from J, leaving 15 bases between. The protocol was immunoSEQ multiplex PCR, while the TCRdb copy is restricted to in-frame clones and leaves out a portion. The data contain fewer than 75,000 clones, under 90% of them seen just once; the ten biggest clones take up around 4.7%. The sample comes from a study of PD-L1 blockade in urothelial cancer. General study points: In blood sampled pretreatment, TCR clonality below the median predicted better survival.

The sequences come from PBMCs, collected around atezolizumab (anti-PD-L1) treatment. The TCR comes from a man between 70 and 80 years old with urothelial cancer. The J gene is TRBJ2-7, the V gene TRBV5-1; weak D call: TRBD2 (6 bases). The CDR3: CASSVGGEPYEQYF. Here the CDR3 DNA reads TGCGCCAGCAGCGTCGGGGGTGAGCCGTACGAGCAGTACTTC.